This T cell receptor (beta chain) was obtained from a study of cytomegalovirus exposure and HLA in healthy donors (dated by TCRdb to about 2017). Some background on the complete study: In an earlier analysis of approximately 500 of the donors, 250 to 350 Gb of sequence data and some 120 million unique TCR beta sequences from about 179 million T cells were reported. An early release covering about 600 HLA-typed donors comprised 250 to 350 gigabases of sequencing data and tens of millions of unique TCR sequences. Among the roughly 370 genotyped donors, around 81% belonged to the genetic ancestry cluster associated with self-reported Caucasian donors. The aim of the study was to test whether cataloging public T cell receptors could identify signatures of past pathogen exposure. Using immunosequencing, the study profiled T cell repertoires from 550 to 750 subjects and related those repertoires to cytomegalovirus serostatus. A separate validation cohort of approximately 130 different subjects was used in addition to the approximately 700-subject first cohort. To predict cytomegalovirus infection status, the study brought together high-throughput TCR immunosequencing, statistical association of individual TCRs with disease status, and machine learning. In a later analysis, previously published TCR beta repertoires from several hundred donors were re-analyzed and high-resolution HLA genotyping was added so that TCR occurrence patterns could be studied. Rather than drawing on any new phenotypic data, the later analysis identified candidate immune exposures from TCR beta sequences and the way those sequences occurred across donors. An earlier analysis of some 500 of the donors applied high-throughput TCR beta sequencing to assess whether each TCR beta V gene segment acted as functional or pseudogenic. Alongside the repertoire data, information on donor age, sex, ethnicity and CMV serostatus was compiled. A later genetic analysis used genome-wide SNP genotypes for about 60% of the 666 donors, treating that subset as a discovery cohort. Every repertoire in the discovery cohort had been generated on one and the same sequencing platform. HLA typing covered class I and class II loci at four-digit resolution. The number of donors typed differed by locus, with about 629-640 for A, B, C, DRB1 and DQB1, around 560 for DQA1, 600 to 610 for DPA1, and over 400 for DPB1. Roughly five DR-DQ haplotypes were handled as single units for association and clustering because linkage in the cohort was strong. Among 300 to 500 genotyped donors of the cohort, an average of approximately 200,000 unique TCR beta nucleotide sequences was sequenced per donor, of which about 18% were non-productive. General study outcomes and caveats: A further reported finding was that TCR beta sequences accurately predicted the HLA-A and HLA-B alleles for most subjects in the first cohort. In a later analysis, TCR association rates were found to vary across HLA loci, with the most associated TCRs seen for DRB1 alleles and the fewest for HLA-C alleles. Correlated functional status among segregating V segments might be attributable to linkage disequilibrium, but an unknown experimental factor could not be ruled out. While some public TCRs were present in many individuals, most TCR sequences turned up only very rarely across donors. Compared with equally common non-associated chains, HLA-associated TCR beta chains in a later analysis were more clonally expanded and had lower generation probabilities. In a later genetic analysis, fewer N-insertions in productive TCRs were reported among donors in an Asian-associated ancestry cluster than the roughly 640-donor mean. CMV serostatus was the only immune exposure information available for the cohort. In vitro tests confirmed that a few of the cytomegalovirus-associated TCR beta chains recognize cytomegalovirus antigens. The authors suggested that the approach could potentially be generalized to other disease states and immunological phenotypes. Assigning TCR associations to individual alleles was difficult when HLA alleles, especially DR and DQ, strongly co-occurred. At a false discovery rate of 0.05, a later analysis linked 15,000 to 20,000 TCR beta sequences to specific HLA alleles. A group of highly shared sequence variants was considered likely to be a technical artifact of the sequencing pipeline. Sequencing depth was assumed to be roughly uniform across donors in the presence/absence analyses, though that assumption may not hold. Because the 87-base-pair reads could not distinguish some IMGT-functional V segments, including TRBV6-2 and TRBV6-3, those segments were excluded. An earlier analysis of around 600 of the donors showed that most TCR beta V segments appeared in productive rearrangements either about 87% or about 30% of the time, which broadly matched IMGT annotations. According to a later analysis, parvovirus B19, influenza, CMV and Epstein-Barr virus appeared linked to several top co-occurrence clusters. Most CMV-associated TCR beta chains appeared to be HLA-restricted in a later analysis, and the HLA associations seemed to be driven largely by CMV exposure. In both the original and validation cohorts, the classifier was reported to diagnose cytomegalovirus status with high specificity and sensitivity. A later genetic analysis associated a missense DCLRE1C variant with V-gene and J-gene trimming of TCR beta chains, and an independent cohort replicated the association. Only TCR beta chains were sequenced in this cohort, and the absence of alpha or paired-chain data limited detectable features. Because counts were too low, roughly 18 rarely observed V segments, including chromosome 9 orphons, were left out of the earlier analysis of over 550 of the donors. The study listed approximately 160 TCR beta chains as associated with cytomegalovirus. HLA typing was unavailable for some donors at each locus, so association tests used only the typed subset.

In total, over 600 healthy bone marrow donors made up the cohort. All cohort members were sampled while nominally healthy, although unrecorded immune exposures were likely present. The donor tested CMV seronegative, placing the donor among the 350 to 400 seronegative members of the cohort. Every donor gave a peripheral blood sample, and the peripheral blood mononuclear cells from that sample were used for TCR beta sequencing. Genomic DNA was extracted from the blood cell samples with the Qiagen DNeasy Blood Extraction Kit. Receptor libraries were prepared by the immunoSEQ multiplex PCR assay. The multiplex PCR relied on a mix of 60 forward primers for TCR Vbeta segments and 13 reverse primers for TCR Jbeta segments. A multiplex PCR assay on genomic DNA amplified the CDR3 region of rearranged TCR beta genes. Amplified TCR beta libraries were sequenced as 87-base-pair reads on the Illumina HiSeq System. In the paper's pipeline: A later analysis tallied tens of millions of unique TCR beta chains across the 666 repertoires, and about 10 million of those chains were shared by two or more donors. Raw reads were error-corrected and collapsed into unique sequences with a nearest-neighbor algorithm that merged closely related sequences to remove PCR and sequencing errors. To assign V, D and J gene segments, CDR3 sequences were aligned to IMGT reference sequences. For a sequence to be retained, at least a six-nucleotide match to both a V gene segment and a J gene segment was required. A rearrangement counted as productive if the CDR3 had no stop codons and remained in frame with V and J, and every other rearrangement counted as non-productive. CDR3 was defined according to IMGT convention as the region running from the second conserved V-encoded cysteine to the conserved J-encoded phenylalanine. In an earlier analysis of more than 550 of the donors, sequences lacking an unambiguous match to a single V gene segment were excluded. In an earlier analysis of 450 to 700 of the donors, V segments were called functional above 56.7% productive rearrangements and were called segregating when the between-donor standard deviation exceeded 5%. A statistical classification framework was built to diagnose cytomegalovirus status from the catalog of TCR beta chain sequences. In a later analysis, TCR nucleotide sequences were compared against IMGT/GENE-DB human TR gene sequences so that V and J genes could be assigned. Using the TCRdist pipeline, a later analysis assigned CDR3 sequences along with most-parsimonious VDJ recombination scenarios. In a later analysis, each TCR beta chain was defined by its CDR3 amino acid sequence together with its V-gene family, and reads without a unique V-gene family were excluded. In a later analysis, nearly 600 highly shared, low-generation-probability nucleotide sequences were removed to address suspected cross-contamination and a sequencing artifact. In a later analysis, a clonal expansion index for each public chain was calculated from normalized within-repertoire ranks of inferred template counts. Generation probabilities in a later analysis came from a VDJ recombination model fitted to out-of-frame rearrangements, and those results were checked against IGoR. Hypergeometric tests were used in a later analysis to score TCR-TCR, TCR-HLA and TCR-CMV co-occurrence, with a repertoire-size bias correction applied to the TCR pairs. To estimate false discovery rates, a later analysis permuted the HLA or CMV assignments 20 times. In a later analysis, co-occurring TCRs were grouped using DBSCAN, and TCRdist sequence similarity was added for clustering within HLA-allele-positive subsets. For co-occurrence clustering, repertoires with fewer than 30,000 or more than 120,000 public chains were excluded, along with a handful of repertoires with anomalous nucleotide sharing. In its TCRdb copy, this immuneACCESS table keeps in-frame sequences only and misses some clones. Where compared with another copy, unresolved V genes explain less than half of these, and the others have no known cause. That table is the source of V, J and clone size, and D and trimming were worked out from the DNA. The sample table contains roughly 140,000 clones; only one count was recorded for over 70% of them. Clones ranked in the top ten supply 4.5% to 6.5% of the sample.

Concerning this clone: There is no known antigen for this receptor. The input lacks base qualities; no much larger clone sits a single base away.

The germline V gene gives CDR1 as MNHEY and CDR2 as SVGAGI. The V end loses 1 base and the J end loses 5 bases, and a stretch of 15 bases separates them. The CDR3 covers 15 residues, taking in both the cysteine and the phenylalanine. The kept DNA is CDR3 alone, 45 bases in frame from the first base. The chain is encoded by TRBV6-5 joined to TRBJ2-7; possibly the D gene is TRBD1, per 7 matching bases. The receptor comes from a male donor in good health and CMV-seronegative. The sequenced sample consisted of PBMCs. The DNA is TGTGCCAGCAGTTACTTGGCAGGGGGGAGAGACGAGCAGTACTTC. It encodes CASSYLAGGRDEQYF.